The 11 T cell receptor beta chains below all came from one sample that was sequenced in a study of blood T cell repertoires in COVID-19. The protocol was immunoSEQ multiplex PCR, while the TCRdb copy is restricted to in-frame clones and leaves out a portion. The data hold about 150,000 clones, with 75% to 85% observed a single time. The sequencing input was peripheral blood. The receptors were sampled from a man between 60 and 75 years old with active or convalescent COVID-19.

In this sample, this clone turned up once. The chain combines TRBV30 with TRBJ2-7; a weak D match, TRBD1 (6 bases). In germline, CDR1 is GTSNPN, CDR2 SVGIG (reference sequence). The CDR3 sequence is 15 residues long. V was cut by 0 bases and J by 0 bases, with 12 bases left in between. CDR3 sequence (DNA): TGTGCCTGGAGTGTACTAGGGGGATCCTCCTACGAGCAGTACTTC. Translation: CAWSVLGGSSYEQYF.

The V and J genes are TRBV6-4 and TRBJ1-4, with a possible D match to TRBD1 (5 bases). Germline assignment: CDR1 MRHNA and CDR2 SNTAGT. The CDR3 has 14 residues. The V end lost 6 bases, the J end lost 4 bases, and 12 bases lay between the germline ends. The CDR3 protein is CASSADRNNEKLFF. The CDR3 DNA follows: TGTGCCAGCAGCGCTGACAGAAATAATGAAAAACTGTTTTTT.

In its sample, this clone was seen a few times. The J gene is TRBJ2-1, the V gene TRBV24-1; 11 bases align to TRBD2. Germline-derived CDR1 and CDR2 are KGHDR and SFDVKD. After removal of 2 bases from V and 5 bases from J, the junction contained 4 bases not matched to a gene. The CDR3 is 16 amino acids. CDR3 residues: CATSDSRTSGHNEQFF. CDR3 DNA: TGTGCCACCAGTGATTCTCGGACTAGCGGGCACAATGAGCAGTTCTTC.

The rearrangement joins TRBV2 to TRBJ2-3; tentative D call: TRBD2 (6 bases). CDR1 is SNHLY, CDR2 FYNNEI, per germline. The V gene lost 5 bases and the J gene lost 0 bases, with 12 bases spanning the gap. CDR3 length equals 15 residues. DNA of the CDR3: TGTGCCAGCAGTCCACTAGCCGAAAGCACAGATACGCAGTATTTT. Its protein is CASSPLAESTDTQYF.

This chain joins TRBV28 and TRBJ2-5, with D possibly matching TRBD1 (6 bases). V lost 5 bases to trimming and J lost 7 bases, with 17 bases between them. CDR3 length equals 14 residues. Germline values: CDR1 MDHEN, CDR2 SYDVKM. The chain's CDR3 is CASSLTGRSGTQYF. The CDR3 DNA sequence: TGTGCCAGCAGTCTGACAGGCCGGTCGGGGACCCAGTACTTC.

This chain joins TRBV19 and TRBJ2-1, with 7 bases aligning to TRBD2. V dropped 7 bases and J dropped 4; count of bases not matched to a gene: 10. This CDR3 contains 15 residues. Germline CDR1 and CDR2: LNHDA and SQIVND (reference sequence). CDR3 bases: TGTGCCAGTATACCGGGACTACCAGGATACAATGAGCAGTTCTTC. Protein: CASIPGLPGYNEQFF.

The V and J genes are TRBV9 and TRBJ2-3; 8 nucleotides line up with TRBD1. The CDR3 is 14 amino acids. J lost 2 bases, V lost 4 bases, and 3 bases had no gene match. Per the germline V gene, CDR1 is SGDLS and CDR2 is YYNGEE. The CDR3 DNA reads as TGTGCCAGCAGCAGGGGACAGGCCACAGATACGCAGTATTTT. Translating it yields CASSRGQATDTQYF.

The gene calls are TRBV7-9 and TRBJ1-4; 7 bases fit TRBD1. This CDR3 region has 15 residues. The junction had 10 bases not matched to a gene; V was cut back by 4 bases and J by 8 bases. Looked up from germline, CDR1 is SEHNR and CDR2 is FQNEAQ (reference sequence). The CDR3 here is CASSSNRGGSEKLFF. CDR3 DNA sequence: TGTGCCAGCAGCTCAAACAGGGGAGGCAGCGAAAAACTGTTTTTT.

The chain recombines TRBV4-1 with TRBJ1-4, with 7 bases that match TRBD1. V lost 4 bases, J lost 4 bases, and 6 bases stayed unmatched. Germline V lookup: CDR1 MGHRA, CDR2 YSYEKL. This CDR3 contains 15 residues. CDR3 loop: CASSLDRVGNEKLFF. The CDR3 bases are TGCGCCAGCAGCCTCGACAGGGTTGGTAATGAAAAACTGTTTTTT.

This chain links TRBV11-2 with TRBJ1-2, with D possibly being TRBD1 (6 bases). This CDR3 region has 13 residues. Trimming stripped 5 bases from V and 2 bases from J, with 9 bases between. CDR1 is SGHAT, CDR2 FQNNGV, per germline. CDR3: CASSPTGNYGYTF. The DNA of the CDR3 is TGTGCCAGCAGCCCCACAGGGAACTATGGCTACACCTTC.

The chain employs TRBV28 and TRBJ2-5; 12 nucleotides align to TRBD2. CDR3 length equals 15 residues. The germline CDR1 and CDR2 sequences are MDHEN and SYDVKM. Losses at the gene ends were 3 bases for V and 4 bases for J; bases not matched to a gene: 3. This CDR3 is CASSFPSGGGETQYF. Here the CDR3 DNA reads TGTGCCAGCAGTTTCCCTAGCGGGGGGGGAGAGACCCAGTACTTC.